What follows are 17 T cell receptor beta chains derived from one specimen sequenced in a study of blood T cell repertoires in COVID-19. The method was immunoSEQ multiplex PCR; TCRdb's version includes in-frame clones alone and lacks a portion of them. The sample lists 75,000 to 95,000 clones; 84% were seen once. Sequencing was carried out using peripheral blood. These receptors all stem from a man between 60 and 75 years old with acute or convalescent COVID-19.

The V gene is TRBV2, the J gene TRBJ2-6; 9 bases align to TRBD1. CDR3 length: 17 amino acids. V was clipped by 5 bases and J by 0 bases; unmatched bases: 5. The V gene's germline CDR1 is SNHLY and CDR2 FYNNEI. The CDR3 loop reads CASSPGTGNSGANVLTF. In DNA, the CDR3 is TGTGCCAGCAGTCCCGGGACAGGGAACTCTGGGGCCAACGTCCTGACTTTC.

The chain is built from TRBV5-4 and TRBJ2-2; D might be TRBD2 (6 bases). The CDR3 runs 15 residues. The germline V and J ends were trimmed by 0 bases and 5 bases, with 11 bases remaining between them. Germline lookup yields CDR1 SGHNT and CDR2 YYREEE (reference sequence). In DNA form, the CDR3 reads TGTGCCAGCAGCTTGGACGGGGGAAAAACCGGGGAGCTGTTTTTT. It yields the protein CASSLDGGKTGELFF.

There are many counts of this clone. This rearrangement joins TRBV27 to TRBJ1-5; possibly TRBD1 for D (5 bases). V lost 6 bases to trimming and J lost 6 bases, with 15 bases between them. CDR1 is MNHEY, CDR2 SMNVEV, per germline (reference sequence). The CDR3 contains 14 residues. CDR3 amino acids: CASSPGRRGQPQHF. Here the CDR3 DNA reads TGTGCCAGCAGCCCTGGTCGAAGGGGTCAGCCCCAGCATTTT.

V and J are TRBV7-9 and TRBJ1-2, with 7 bases fitting TRBD1. The CDR3 loop spans 14 amino acids. The germline V gene encodes CDR1 SEHNR and CDR2 FQNEAQ (reference sequence). The trim removed 5 bases at V and 4 bases at J, leaving 7 bases unmatched. CDR3 sequence reads: CASSRSTGPYGYTF. In nucleotides, the CDR3 is TGTGCCAGCAGCCGATCGACAGGGCCCTATGGCTACACCTTC.

The CDR3 coding sequence is TGTGCCAGCAGCCATCGCCCCAGGGACAGCACCTTCCAAAGAAACATTCAGTACTTC. Encoded protein: CASSHRPRDSTFQRNIQYF. V is TRBV7-9 and J is TRBJ2-4; 7 nucleotides agree with TRBD1. The CDR3 spans 19 residues. Germline V CDR1 and CDR2: SEHNR, FQNEAQ (reference sequence). With V trimmed by 5 bases and J by 6 bases, 22 bases remained unmatched.

The J gene is TRBJ1-1, the V gene TRBV10-3; D may be TRBD1 (6 bases). The CDR3 contains 14 residues. Trimming removed 4 bases at V and 2 bases at J, with 11 bases between. From germline, CDR1 is ENHRY and CDR2 SYGVKD. Here the CDR3 reads CAISVAGANTEAFF. CDR3 DNA: TGTGCCATCAGTGTGGCAGGGGCAAACACTGAAGCTTTCTTT.

J is TRBJ1-6 and V is TRBV6-6; 10 nucleotides agree with TRBD1. The CDR3 length is 18 residues. Germline V gene lookup returns CDR1 MNHNY and CDR2 SVGAGI (reference sequence). J was trimmed by 0 bases and V by 6 bases; bases with no gene match: 8. CDR3 protein: CASSRQGAISSYNSPLHF. In DNA form, the CDR3 reads TGTGCCAGCAGCCGACAGGGGGCTATCTCCTCCTATAATTCACCCCTCCACTTT.

The chain has TRBV5-1 and TRBJ2-1; 10 bases align to TRBD2. Trimming cost V 1 base and J 7 bases; bases outside gene matches: 14. The V gene's germline CDR1 is SGHRS and CDR2 YFSETQ. CDR3 length equals 18 residues. CDR3: CASSLPTSGILRGNEQFF. CDR3 in DNA: TGCGCCAGCAGCTTGCCTACTAGCGGGATATTGAGGGGGAATGAGCAGTTCTTC.

V gene TRBV19 combines with J gene TRBJ1-5, with D possibly TRBD1 on 5 matching bases. This CDR3 contains 14 residues. V gave up 5 bases and J gave up 6 bases, with 14 bases separating them. The germline V gene encodes CDR1 LNHDA and CDR2 SQIVND (reference sequence). As DNA, the CDR3 is TGTGCCAGTAGTTCGGCAGGGAGGGGTCAGCCCCAGCATTTT. This sequence encodes CASSSAGRGQPQHF.

Details on this clone: A junction end diverges from the germline sequence, so it may reflect a read error. This chain joins TRBV28 and TRBJ1-1, with a weak D call TRBD1 (6 bases). The CDR3 has 11 amino acids. CDR1 and CDR2 from the germline V gene are MDHEN and SYDVKM. The CDR3 region has the DNA TGTGCCAGCAGTTTGGCTCAGGGGATGCTCTTT. Its translation: CASSLAQGMLF.

This clone was counted a single time. This chain uses TRBV18 with TRBJ1-1; D is undetermined. V shed 2 bases and J shed 1 base, with 8 bases lying between them. The CDR3 length is 14 residues. Germline V CDR1 and CDR2: KGHSH, LQKENI. The CDR3 is CASSPYHSNTEAFF. The CDR3 DNA follows: TGTGCCAGCTCACCATACCACTCGAACACTGAAGCTTTCTTT.

The rearrangement uses TRBV12-5 and TRBJ1-1; 7 nucleotides agree with TRBD1. The CDR3 runs to 13 residues. Trimming removed 1 base from V and 5 bases from J; junction bases left unmatched: 1. Germline CDR1 and CDR2: LGHNT and FRNRAP. CDR3 loop: CASGLEGATEAFF. CDR3 coding DNA: TGTGCTAGTGGTTTGGAGGGGGCGACTGAAGCTTTCTTT.

The chain joins TRBV7-3 to TRBJ2-1; 10 positions match TRBD1. V shed 0 bases, J shed 5 bases, and the junction held 1 base outside the gene matches. This CDR3 region has 15 residues. From germline, CDR1 is SGHTA and CDR2 FQGTGA. The CDR3 coding sequence is TGTGCCAGCAGCTTAACCGGGACAGGGGACAATGAGCAGTTCTTC. It yields the protein CASSLTGTGDNEQFF.

The chain employs TRBV9 and TRBJ2-1; TRBD2 matches at 13 bases. The germline V gene has CDR1 SGDLS and CDR2 YYNGEE. CDR3 length: 16 residues. J gave up 6 bases and V 4 bases, and 7 bases lay outside the gene matches. In DNA form, the CDR3 reads TGTGCCAGCAGCACCCGGACTAGCGGGGGAGGCAATGAGCAGTTCTTC. Its translation is CASSTRTSGGGNEQFF.

The V call is TRBV6-5, the J call TRBJ2-1, with 7 nucleotides matching TRBD2. The CDR3 consists of 15 residues. CDR1 and CDR2 from the germline V gene are MNHEY and SVGAGI. Germline trimming cut 6 bases from V and 9 bases from J; bases unmatched to any gene: 14. In nucleotides, the CDR3 is TGTGCCAGCAGCCCCCAGGTTAAGCGGGAAACTGAGCAGTTCTTC. Encoded protein: CASSPQVKRETEQFF.

The J gene is TRBJ2-1, the V gene TRBV7-2, with a tentative D call TRBD2 (6 bases). This CDR3 is built from 15 residues. Looked up from germline, CDR1 is SGHTA and CDR2 is FQGNSA. Trimming cost V 5 bases and J 9 bases, with 20 bases left between them. The CDR3 is CASSPKGGGVTEQFF. The CDR3 nucleotides are TGTGCCAGCAGCCCCAAAGGCGGAGGGGTCACTGAGCAGTTCTTC.

The V call is TRBV2, the J call TRBJ2-7; no definite D call. CDR1 is SNHLY and CDR2 is FYNNEI in the germline V gene. V was pared by 5 bases and J by 0 bases, with 5 bases between. The CDR3 has 12 residues. CDR3 sequence: CASSFHSYEQYF. Here the CDR3 DNA reads TGTGCCAGCAGTTTCCACTCCTACGAGCAGTACTTC.